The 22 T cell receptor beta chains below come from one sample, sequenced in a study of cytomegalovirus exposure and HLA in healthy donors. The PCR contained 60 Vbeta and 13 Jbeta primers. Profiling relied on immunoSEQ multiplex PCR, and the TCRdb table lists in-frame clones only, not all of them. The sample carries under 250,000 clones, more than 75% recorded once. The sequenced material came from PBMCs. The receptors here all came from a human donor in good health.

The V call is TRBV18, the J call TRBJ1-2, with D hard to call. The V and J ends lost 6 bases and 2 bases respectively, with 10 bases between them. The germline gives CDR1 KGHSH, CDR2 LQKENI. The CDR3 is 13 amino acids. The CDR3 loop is CASSPTDNYGYTF. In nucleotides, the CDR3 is TGTGCCAGCTCGCCTACAGACAACTATGGCTACACCTTC.

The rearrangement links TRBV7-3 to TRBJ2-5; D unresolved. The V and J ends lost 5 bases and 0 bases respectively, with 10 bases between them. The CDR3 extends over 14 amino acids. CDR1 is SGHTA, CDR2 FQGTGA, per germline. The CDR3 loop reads CASSPLSNQETQYF. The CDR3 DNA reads TGTGCCAGCAGCCCCCTGTCTAACCAAGAGACCCAGTACTTC.

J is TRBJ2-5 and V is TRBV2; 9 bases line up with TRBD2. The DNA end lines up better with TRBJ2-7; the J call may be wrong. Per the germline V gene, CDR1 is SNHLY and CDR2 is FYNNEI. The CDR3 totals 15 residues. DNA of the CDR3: TGTGCCAGCAGTGACGATGCGGGAGGGTCCTACGAGCAGTACTTC. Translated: CASSDDAGGSYEQYF.

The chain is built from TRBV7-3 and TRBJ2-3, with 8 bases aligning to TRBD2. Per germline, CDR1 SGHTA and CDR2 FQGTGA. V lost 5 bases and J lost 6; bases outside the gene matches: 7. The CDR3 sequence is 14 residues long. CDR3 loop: CASSDTGRADTQYF. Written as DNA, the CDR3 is TGTGCCAGCAGCGATACCGGGAGGGCGGATACGCAGTATTTT.

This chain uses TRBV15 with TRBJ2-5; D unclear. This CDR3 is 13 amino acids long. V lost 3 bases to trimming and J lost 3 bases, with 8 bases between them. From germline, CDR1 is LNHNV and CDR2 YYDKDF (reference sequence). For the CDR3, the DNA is TGTGCCACCAGCAGTCTTCGGGAAGAGACCCAGTACTTC. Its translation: CATSSLREETQYF.

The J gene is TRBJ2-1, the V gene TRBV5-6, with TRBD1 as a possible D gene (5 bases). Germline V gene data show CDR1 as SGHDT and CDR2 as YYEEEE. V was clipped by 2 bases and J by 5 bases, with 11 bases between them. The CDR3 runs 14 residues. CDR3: CASSFRVGHNEQFF. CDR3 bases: TGTGCCAGCAGCTTCAGGGTGGGCCACAATGAGCAGTTCTTC.

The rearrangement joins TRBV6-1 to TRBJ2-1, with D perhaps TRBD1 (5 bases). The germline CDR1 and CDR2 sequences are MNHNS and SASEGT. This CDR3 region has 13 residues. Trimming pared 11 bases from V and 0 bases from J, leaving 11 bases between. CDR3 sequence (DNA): TGTGCCCAATCCAGGGACTCCTACAATGAGCAGTTCTTC. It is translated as CAQSRDSYNEQFF.

The CDR3 protein is CAISESVTGNQPQHF. CDR3 coding DNA: TGTGCCATCAGTGAGTCAGTAACAGGGAATCAGCCCCAGCATTTT. The rearrangement uses TRBV10-3 and TRBJ1-5; possibly TRBD1 for D (6 bases). Germline assignment: CDR1 ENHRY and CDR2 SYGVKD. Trimming left V 0 bases short and J 4 bases short, with 10 bases between. CDR3 length: 15 residues.

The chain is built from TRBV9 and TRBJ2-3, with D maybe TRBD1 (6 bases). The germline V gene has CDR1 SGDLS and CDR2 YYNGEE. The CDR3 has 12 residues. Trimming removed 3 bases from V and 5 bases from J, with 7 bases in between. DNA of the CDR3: TGTGCCAGCAGCGAACAGGGAGATACGCAGTATTTT. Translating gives CASSEQGDTQYF.

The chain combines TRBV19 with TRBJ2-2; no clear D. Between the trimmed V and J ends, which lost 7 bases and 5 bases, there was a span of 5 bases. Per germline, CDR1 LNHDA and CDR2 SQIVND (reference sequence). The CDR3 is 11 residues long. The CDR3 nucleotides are TGTGCCAGTACCCAGACCGGGGAGCTGTTTTTT. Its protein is CASTQTGELFF.

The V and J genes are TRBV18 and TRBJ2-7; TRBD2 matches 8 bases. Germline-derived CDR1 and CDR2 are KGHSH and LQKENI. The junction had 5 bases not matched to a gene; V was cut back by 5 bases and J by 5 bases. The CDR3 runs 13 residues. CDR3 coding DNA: TGTGCCAGCTCATACGACGGGGGGGACGAGCAGTACTTC. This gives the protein CASSYDGGDEQYF.

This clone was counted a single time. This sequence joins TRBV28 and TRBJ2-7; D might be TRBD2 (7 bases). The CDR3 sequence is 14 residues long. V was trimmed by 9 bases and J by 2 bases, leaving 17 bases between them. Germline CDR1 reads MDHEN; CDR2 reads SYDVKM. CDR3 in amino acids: CASDRGGQPYEQYF. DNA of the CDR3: TGTGCCAGTGATAGGGGGGGGCAACCCTACGAGCAGTACTTC.

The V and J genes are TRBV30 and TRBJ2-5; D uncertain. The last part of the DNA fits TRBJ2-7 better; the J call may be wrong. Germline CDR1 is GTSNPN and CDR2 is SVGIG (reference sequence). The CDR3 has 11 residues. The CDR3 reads CAWSATYEQYF. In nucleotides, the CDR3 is TGTGCCTGGAGTGCGACATACGAGCAGTACTTC.

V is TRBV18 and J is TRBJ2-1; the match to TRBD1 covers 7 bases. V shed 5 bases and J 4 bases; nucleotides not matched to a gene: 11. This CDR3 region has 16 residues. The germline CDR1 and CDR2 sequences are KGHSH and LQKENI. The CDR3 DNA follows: TGTGCCAGCTCATACAGTCGACAGGGCCTATACAATGAGCAGTTCTTC. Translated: CASSYSRQGLYNEQFF.

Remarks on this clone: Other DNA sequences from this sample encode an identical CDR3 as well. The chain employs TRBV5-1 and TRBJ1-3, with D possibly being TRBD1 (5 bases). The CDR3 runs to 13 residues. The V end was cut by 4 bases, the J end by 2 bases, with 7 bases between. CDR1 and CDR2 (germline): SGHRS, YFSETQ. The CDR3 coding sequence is TGCGCCAGCAGCGCAGGGACTGGAAACACCATATATTTT. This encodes CASSAGTGNTIYF.

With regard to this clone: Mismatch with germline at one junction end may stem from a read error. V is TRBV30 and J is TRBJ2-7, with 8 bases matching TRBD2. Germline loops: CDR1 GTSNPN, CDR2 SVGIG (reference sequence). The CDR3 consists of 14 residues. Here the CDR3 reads CAWSVASGSYGQYF. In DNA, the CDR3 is TGTGCCTGGAGTGTAGCTAGCGGGTCCTACGGGCAGTACTTC. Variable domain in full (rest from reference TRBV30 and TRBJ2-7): SQTIHQWPATLVQPVGSPLSLECTVEGTSNPNLYWYRQAAGRGLQLLFYSVGIGQISSEVPQNLSASRPQDRQFILSSKKLLLSDSGFYLCAWSVASGSYGQYFGPGTRLTVT.

The CDR3 loop is CASSGGEKLFF. DNA of the CDR3: TGTGCCAGCAGTGGCGGGGAAAAACTGTTTTTT. The chain carries TRBV2 and TRBJ1-4; unclear D gene. The germline V gene encodes CDR1 SNHLY and CDR2 FYNNEI. This CDR3 is built from 11 residues. V was clipped by 4 bases and J by 8 bases, with 5 bases between them.

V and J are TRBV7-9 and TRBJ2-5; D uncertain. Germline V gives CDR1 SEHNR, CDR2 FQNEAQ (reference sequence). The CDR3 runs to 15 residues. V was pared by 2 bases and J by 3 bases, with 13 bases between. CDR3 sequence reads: CASSLHGQAKETQYF. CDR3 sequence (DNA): TGTGCCAGCAGCTTACATGGCCAGGCCAAAGAGACCCAGTACTTC. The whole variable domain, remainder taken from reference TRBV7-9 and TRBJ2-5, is DTGVSQNPRHKITKRGQNVTFRCDPISEHNRLYWYRQTLGQGPEFLTYFQNEAQLEKSRLLSDRFSAERPKGSFSTLEIQRTEQGDSAMYLCASSLHGQAKETQYFGPGTRLLVL.

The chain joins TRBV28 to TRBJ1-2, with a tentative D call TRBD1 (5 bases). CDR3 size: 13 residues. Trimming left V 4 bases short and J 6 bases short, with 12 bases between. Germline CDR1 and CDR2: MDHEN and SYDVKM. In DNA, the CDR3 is TGTGCCAGCAGTTCTTCAGGGTGGGATGGCTACACCTTC. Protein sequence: CASSSSGWDGYTF.

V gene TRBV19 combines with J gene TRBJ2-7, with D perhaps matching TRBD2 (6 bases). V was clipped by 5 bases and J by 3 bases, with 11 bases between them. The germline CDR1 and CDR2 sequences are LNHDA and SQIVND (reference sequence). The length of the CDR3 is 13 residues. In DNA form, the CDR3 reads TGTGCCAGTAGTCTCCCGGAGGGCTACGAGCAGTACTTC. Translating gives CASSLPEGYEQYF.

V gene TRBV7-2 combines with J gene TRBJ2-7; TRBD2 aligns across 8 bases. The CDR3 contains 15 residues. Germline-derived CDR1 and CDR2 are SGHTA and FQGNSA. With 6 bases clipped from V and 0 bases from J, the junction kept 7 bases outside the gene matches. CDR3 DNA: TGTGCCAGCAGACGATCCGGGACTAGCTCCTACGAGCAGTACTTC. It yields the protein CASRRSGTSSYEQYF.

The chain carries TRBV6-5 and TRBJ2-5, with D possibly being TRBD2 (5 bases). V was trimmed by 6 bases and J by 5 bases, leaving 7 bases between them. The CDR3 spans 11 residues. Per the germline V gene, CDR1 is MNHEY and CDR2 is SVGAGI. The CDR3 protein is CASSRGETQYF. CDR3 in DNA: TGTGCCAGCAGCCGCGGGGAGACCCAGTACTTC.